This is a list of T cell receptor beta chains from one sample in a study of blood T cell repertoires in COVID-19. The method was immunoSEQ multiplex PCR; TCRdb's version includes in-frame clones alone and lacks a portion of them. Among about 530,000 clones listed, 85% to 90% were seen once. Sequenced material: peripheral blood. The receptors come from a woman between 45 and 65 years old with COVID-19, enrolled during active disease. Each CDR3 is given with its conserved first and last residue. The D gene is left open where the match is weak. Only some rows state a clone size, as once, few, many or a class for expanded clones.

d_call j_call v_call clone_size cdr3_nt cdr3_aa
TRBD2 TRBJ2-1 TRBV18 once TGTGCCAGCTCACCCGGACGCACTAGCGGGGAAAACAATGAGCAGTTCTTC CASSPGRTSGENNEQFF
- TRBJ2-7 TRBV6-5 - TGTGCCAGCAGCGACACCTATTCCTACGAGCAGTACTTC CASSDTYSYEQYF
- TRBJ2-3 TRBV18 - TGTGCCAGCTCACCACCTTCCGGCACAGATACGCAGTATTTT CASSPPSGTDTQYF
- TRBJ2-1 TRBV2 - TGTGCCAGCAGCCTCTATTACAATGAGCAGTTCTTC CASSLYYNEQFF
- TRBJ2-7 TRBV6-4 - TGTGCCAGCAGTCCACAGCTCATTAAGTCCTACGAGCAGTACTTC CASSPQLIKSYEQYF
- TRBJ1-5 TRBV15 - TGTGCCACCAGCAGAGAATCAGGCACCCCGTCTCCAGCCCAGCATTTT CATSRESGTPSPAQHF
TRBD1 TRBJ1-3 TRBV29-1 few TGCAGCGTTTGGACAGGGGCTGGAAACACCATATATTTT CSVWTGAGNTIYF
- TRBJ1-1 TRBV4-1 - TGCGCCAGCAGCCAATCTCAAGGGAAGGGGACTGAAGCTTTCTTT CASSQSQGKGTEAFF
- TRBJ2-2 TRBV11-3 - TGTGCCAGCAGCCACGGGGACACGGACGGCGGGGAGCTGTTTTTT CASSHGDTDGGELFF
- TRBJ1-1 TRBV30 - TGTGCCTGGAAGGGGGTCACTGAAGCTTTCTTT CAWKGVTEAFF
- TRBJ1-2 TRBV28 - TGTGCCAGCAGGACAGCTAACTATGGCTACACCTTC CASRTANYGYTF
- TRBJ1-2 TRBV10-2 - TGCGCCAGCAGTGAGAACCAGGGAGGGGATGGCTACACCTTC CASSENQGGDGYTF
- TRBJ2-5 TRBV24-1 - TGTGCCACCAGTGACCCCGCCGGAGAGACCCAGTACTTC CATSDPAGETQYF
TRBD2 TRBJ2-5 TRBV7-8 - TGTGCCAGCAGCTCAGAGGCTAGCGGACAAGAGACCCAGTACTTC CASSSEASGQETQYF
- TRBJ2-7 TRBV23-1 - TGCGCCAGCAGTCAACCCAGGGGACACCACTACGAGCAGTACTTC CASSQPRGHHYEQYF
- TRBJ2-2 TRBV10-1 - TGCGCCAGCAGTGTGCGGGTCCACGGGGAGCTGTTTTTT CASSVRVHGELFF
- TRBJ2-7 TRBV18 once TGTGCCAGCTCCTCAACCGGGTCTTACTCCTACGAGCAGTACTTC CASSSTGSYSYEQYF
- TRBJ1-5 TRBV7-6 - TGTGCCAGCAGTCAGGTATATAGCAATCAGCCCCAGCATTTT CASSQVYSNQPQHF
- TRBJ2-1 TRBV11-2 - TGTGCCAGCAGCTTAGGCGGGGCCTCCTACAATGAGCAGTTCTTC CASSLGGASYNEQFF
TRBD1 TRBJ2-7 TRBV2 - TGTGCCAGCAGTGCTGGGACAGTTCCCTACGAGCAGTACTTC CASSAGTVPYEQYF
- TRBJ1-5 TRBV30 - TGTGCCTGGAGTGTACGGCAGGGAAGTCAGCCCCAGCATTTT CAWSVRQGSQPQHF
- TRBJ1-2 TRBV6-4 - TGTGCCAGCAGCTACCGGGACATAGAAAAGCGAGGCTACACCTTC CASSYRDIEKRGYTF
TRBD1 TRBJ2-1 TRBV7-9 once TGTGCCAGCAGCCCAAAGGACAGGGTCCATGAGCAGTTCTTC CASSPKDRVHEQFF
- TRBJ1-1 TRBV29-1 - TGCAGTCATTATGAGGGCACTGAAGCTTTCTTT CSHYEGTEAFF
TRBD2 TRBJ2-5 TRBV9 - TGTGCCAGCAGCGCCGGGGGGGGCCCTCAAGAGACCCAGTACTTC CASSAGGGPQETQYF
- TRBJ2-3 TRBV5-6 few TGTGCCAGCAGCCTCACAGATACGCAGTATTTT CASSLTDTQYF
TRBD1 TRBJ1-2 TRBV19 - TGTGCCAGTAGTATTGGAGGGGACAGAGGAGGGAATGGCTACACCTTC CASSIGGDRGGNGYTF